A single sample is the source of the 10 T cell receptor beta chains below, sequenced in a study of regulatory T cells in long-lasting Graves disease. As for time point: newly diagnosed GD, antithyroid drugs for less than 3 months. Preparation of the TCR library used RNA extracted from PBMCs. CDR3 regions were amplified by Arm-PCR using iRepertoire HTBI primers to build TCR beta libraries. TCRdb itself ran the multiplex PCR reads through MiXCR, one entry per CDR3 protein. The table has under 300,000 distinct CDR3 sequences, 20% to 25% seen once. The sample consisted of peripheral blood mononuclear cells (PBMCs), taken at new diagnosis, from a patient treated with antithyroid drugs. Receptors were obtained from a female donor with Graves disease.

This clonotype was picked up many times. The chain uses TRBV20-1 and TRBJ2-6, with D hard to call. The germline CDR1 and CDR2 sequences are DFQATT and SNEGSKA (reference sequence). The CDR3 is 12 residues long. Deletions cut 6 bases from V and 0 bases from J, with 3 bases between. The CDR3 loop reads CSATSGANVLTF. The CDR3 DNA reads TGCAGTGCAACCTCTGGGGCCAACGTCCTGACTTTC.

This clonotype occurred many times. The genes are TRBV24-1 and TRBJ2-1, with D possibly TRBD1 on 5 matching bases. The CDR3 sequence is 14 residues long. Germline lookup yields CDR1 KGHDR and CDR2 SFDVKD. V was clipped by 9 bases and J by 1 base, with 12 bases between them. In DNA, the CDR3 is TGTGCCACCCAAGCCCAGGGTTCCTACAATGAGCAGTTCTTC. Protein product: CATQAQGSYNEQFF.

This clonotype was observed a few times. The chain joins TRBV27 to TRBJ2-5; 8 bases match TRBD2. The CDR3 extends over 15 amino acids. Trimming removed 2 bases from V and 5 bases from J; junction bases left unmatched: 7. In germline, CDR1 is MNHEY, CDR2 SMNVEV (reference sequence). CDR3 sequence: CASSLGLAGSETQYF. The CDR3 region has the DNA TGTGCCAGCAGTTTAGGACTAGCAGGATCGGAGACCCAGTACTTC.

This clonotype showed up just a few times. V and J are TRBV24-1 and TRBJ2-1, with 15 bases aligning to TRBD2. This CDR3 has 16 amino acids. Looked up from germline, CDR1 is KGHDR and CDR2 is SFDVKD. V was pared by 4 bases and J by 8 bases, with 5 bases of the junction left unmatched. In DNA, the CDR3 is TGTGCCACCAGTGACCCCGGGACTAGCGGGGGGTATGAGCAGTTCTTC. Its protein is CATSDPGTSGGYEQFF.

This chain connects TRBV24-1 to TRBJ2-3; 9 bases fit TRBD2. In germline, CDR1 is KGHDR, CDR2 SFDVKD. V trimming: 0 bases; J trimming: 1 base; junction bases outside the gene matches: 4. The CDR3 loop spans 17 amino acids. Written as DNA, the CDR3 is TGTGCCACCAGTGATTTGCTAGCGGGGACGGGCACAGATACGCAGTATTTT. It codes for CATSDLLAGTGTDTQYF.

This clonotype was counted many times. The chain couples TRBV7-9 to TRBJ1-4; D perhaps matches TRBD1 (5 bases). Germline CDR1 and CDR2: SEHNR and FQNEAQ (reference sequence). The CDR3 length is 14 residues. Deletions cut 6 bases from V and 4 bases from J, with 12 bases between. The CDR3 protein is CASRADSGNEKLFF. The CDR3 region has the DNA TGTGCCAGCAGAGCTGACAGCGGTAATGAAAAACTGTTTTTT.

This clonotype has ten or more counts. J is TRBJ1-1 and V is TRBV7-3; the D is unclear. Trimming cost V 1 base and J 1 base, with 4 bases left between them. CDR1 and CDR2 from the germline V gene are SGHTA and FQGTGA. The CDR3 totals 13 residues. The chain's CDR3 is CASSLMRNTEAFF. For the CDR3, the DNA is TGTGCCAGCAGCTTAATGAGGAACACTGAAGCTTTCTTT.

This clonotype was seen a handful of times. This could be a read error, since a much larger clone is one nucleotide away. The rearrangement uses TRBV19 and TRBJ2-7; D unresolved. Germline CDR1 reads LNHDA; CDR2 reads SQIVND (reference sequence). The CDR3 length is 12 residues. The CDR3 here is CASCPQTYVQYF. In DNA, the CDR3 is TGTGCCAGTTGTCCCCAGACCTACGTGCAGTACTTC.

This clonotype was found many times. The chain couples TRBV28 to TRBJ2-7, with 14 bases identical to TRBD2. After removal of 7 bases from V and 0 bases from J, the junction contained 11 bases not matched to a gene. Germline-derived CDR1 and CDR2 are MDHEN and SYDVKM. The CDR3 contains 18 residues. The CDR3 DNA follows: TGTGCCAGCAACTCCCCTAGAGGGACTAGCGGGAGCTCCTACGAGCAGTACTTC. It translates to CASNSPRGTSGSSYEQYF.

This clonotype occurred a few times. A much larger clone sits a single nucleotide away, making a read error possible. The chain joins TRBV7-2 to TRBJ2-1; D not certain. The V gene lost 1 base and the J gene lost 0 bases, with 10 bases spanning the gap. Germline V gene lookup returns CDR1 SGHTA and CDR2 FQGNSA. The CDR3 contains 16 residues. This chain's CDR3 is CASSLEITYSYNEQFF. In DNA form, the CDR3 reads TGTGCCAGCAGCTTAGAGATAACGTACTCCTACAATGAGCAGTTCTTC.